Here is one TCR beta chain with its context. The V gene lost 5 bases and the J gene lost 3 bases, with 9 bases spanning the gap. Germline assignment: CDR1 SGHTA and CDR2 FQGTGA. CDR3 length: 13 amino acids. The sample belongs to a study of radiotherapy plus CTLA-4 blockade in lung cancer. Using immunoSEQ multiplex PCR, the repertoire was profiled, and TCRdb retains in-frame clones only, with some absent. This sample has roughly 75,000 clones, with less than 85% found just once. The V gene is TRBV7-3, the J gene TRBJ2-3; D is ambiguous. This receptor was identified in a human donor with non-small cell lung cancer who had stable disease on radiotherapy plus ipilimumab. This material consisted of peripheral blood, taken from a patient treated with radiotherapy plus ipilimumab. The chain's CDR3 is CASSGFLTDTQYF. The CDR3 DNA reads as TGTGCCAGCAGCGGATTTTTAACAGATACGCAGTATTTT.